These 12 T cell receptor beta chains originate from one sample sequenced in a study of early T cells in non-severe SARS-CoV-2 infection. One entry per CDR3 protein, called by TCRdb with MiXCR from the 5' RACE reads. The data hold 37,000 or so distinct CDR3 sequences, with roughly 6.3% observed a single time. What was sequenced was whole blood. Receptors were obtained from an adult who was a healthcare worker with PCR-confirmed SARS-CoV-2 infection or an uninfected control (not recorded which).

This chain connects TRBV10-2 to TRBJ2-1; no definite D call. CDR1 and CDR2 (germline): WSHSY, SAAADI. CDR3 length: 11 amino acids. V was shortened by 4 bases and J by 7 bases, with 5 bases between the two germline ends. CDR3 sequence reads: CASSASNEQFF. The DNA of the CDR3 is TGCGCCAGCAGTGCCTCGAATGAGCAGTTCTTC.

This clonotype has more than one count but fewer than ten. V is TRBV5-5 and J is TRBJ1-2; the match to TRBD1 covers 9 bases. V lost 4 bases to trimming and J lost 4 bases; unmatched junction nucleotides: 14. Germline V gives CDR1 SGHKS, CDR2 YYEKEE (reference sequence). CDR3 length: 17 amino acids. CDR3 sequence (DNA): TGTGCCAGCAGCCAAGGCAGCGGGACAGGGTTTACCTATGGCTACACCTTC. Translated: CASSQGSGTGFTYGYTF. The variable domain in full, with the rest retrieved from reference TRBV5-5 and TRBJ1-2, is DAGVTQSPTHLIKTRGQQVTLRCSPISGHKSVSWYQQVLGQGPQFIFQYYEKEERGRGNFPDRFSARQFPNYSSELNVNALLLGDSALYLCASSQGSGTGFTYGYTFGSGTRLTVV.

J is TRBJ2-1 and V is TRBV7-2; 8 bases are shared with TRBD1. The CDR3 is made up of 14 amino acids. Germline CDR1 SGHTA, CDR2 FQGNSA. With V trimmed by 5 bases and J by 9 bases, 9 bases remained unmatched. The DNA for the CDR3 is TGTGCCAGCAGCACCCAGCCGACAGGGGCTGAGCAGTTCTTC. Protein product: CASSTQPTGAEQFF.

This clonotype showed up many times. The chain has TRBV4-3 and TRBJ1-5; D gene uncertain. The germline CDR1 and CDR2 sequences are LGHNA and YSLEER. The CDR3 length is 15 residues. Trimming shortened V by 0 bases and J by 0 bases, and 6 bases separated the two germline ends. The CDR3 here is CASSQDPDSNQPQHF. As DNA, the CDR3 is TGCGCCAGCAGCCAAGATCCAGATAGCAATCAGCCCCAGCATTTT.

This clonotype occurred a few times. The rearrangement uses TRBV11-2 and TRBJ2-7, with TRBD1 as a possible D gene (6 bases). V lost 0 bases and J lost 3, with 12 bases in between. Germline CDR1 SGHAT, CDR2 FQNNGV. The CDR3 totals 15 residues. The CDR3 coding sequence is TGTGCCAGCAGCTTAGAAGGCCGAGGGGGCTACGAGCAGTACTTC. Its translation is CASSLEGRGGYEQYF.

The sample holds a few counts of this clonotype. The chain links TRBV20-1 to TRBJ2-3, with D possibly being TRBD1 (6 bases). Germline V CDR1 and CDR2: DFQATT, SNEGSKA (reference sequence). The CDR3 consists of 16 residues. V was pared by 6 bases and J by 2 bases, with 21 bases between. CDR3 nucleotide sequence: TGCAGTGCCAGTAGCGCGACAGGACGTAACACAGATACGCAGTATTTT. It yields the protein CSASSATGRNTDTQYF.

This clonotype was observed a few times. V usage is TRBV7-2 and J usage is TRBJ2-1, with a tentative D call TRBD1 (6 bases). Germline lookup yields CDR1 SGHTA and CDR2 FQGNSA. Trimming cost V 4 bases and J 1 base, with 11 bases left between them. The CDR3 contains 15 residues. CDR3 bases: TGTGCCAGCAGCTCGACAGGACGGTCCTACAATGAGCAGTTCTTC. Translating it yields CASSSTGRSYNEQFF.

The chain is built from TRBV9 and TRBJ2-5, with 8 bases fitting TRBD2. Germline V gene sequence: CDR1 SGDLS, CDR2 YYNGEE. J was trimmed by 5 bases and V by 0 bases; bases with no gene match: 3. The CDR3 sequence is 14 residues long. CDR3 protein: CASSVAAGDETQYF. CDR3 coding DNA: TGTGCCAGCAGCGTAGCAGCGGGAGATGAGACCCAGTACTTC.

This chain joins TRBV11-2 and TRBJ2-7; D is ambiguous. Germline loops: CDR1 SGHAT, CDR2 FQNNGV. Trimming took 5 bases from V and 5 from J, leaving 7 bases between them. The CDR3 covers 11 residues. The chain's CDR3 is CASSLTHEQYF. CDR3 sequence (DNA): TGTGCCAGCAGCCTCACACACGAGCAGTACTTC. Filled out from reference TRBV11-2 and TRBJ2-7, the complete variable domain reads EAGVAQSPRYKIIEKRQSVAFWCNPISGHATLYWYQQILGQGPKLLIQFQNNGVVDDSQLPKDRFSAERLKGVDSTLKIQPAKLEDSAVYLCASSLTHEQYFGPGTRLTVT.

This clonotype has at least ten counts. CDR3 amino acids: CSASTGTRLDEQFF. For the CDR3, the DNA is TGCAGTGCTAGTACGGGGACTAGACTGGATGAGCAGTTCTTC. The V call is TRBV20-1, the J call TRBJ2-1; 8 bases line up with TRBD2. V lost 3 bases and J lost 8; bases outside the gene matches: 9. CDR1 DFQATT and CDR2 SNEGSKA come from the germline V gene (reference sequence). The CDR3 sequence is 14 residues long.

In this sample, this clonotype is medium-sized. This chain links TRBV7-6 with TRBJ2-1, with D uncertain. Germline CDR1 is SGHVS and CDR2 is FNYEAQ. Trimming pared 2 bases from V and 10 bases from J, leaving 15 bases between. CDR3 length equals 14 residues. The CDR3 DNA sequence: TGTGCCAGCAGCTTACGTATCGAGATGGGGGAGCAGTTCTTC. Its translation is CASSLRIEMGEQFF.

This clonotype appeared a few times. The chain joins TRBV6-5 to TRBJ2-7; 8 bases agree with TRBD1. V shed 2 bases, J shed 0 bases, and the junction held 9 bases outside the gene matches. Germline V gene sequence: CDR1 MNHEY, CDR2 SVGAGI. This CDR3 contains 17 residues. The CDR3 coding sequence is TGTGCCAGCAGTTACGTTAACAGGGGGTCGAGCTCCTACGAGCAGTACTTC. Protein: CASSYVNRGSSSYEQYF.